These 16 T cell receptor beta chains were all obtained from the same sample, sequenced in a study of fetal regulatory T cell absence and autoimmunity. Method: immunoSEQ multiplex PCR; TCRdb's copy keeps in-frame clones and lacks some. The sample gives around 100,000 clones, 55% to 75% of which show up once; roughly 2% is in the top ten. Sequencing input: pancreas tissue. These receptors were obtained from a male donor with IPEX syndrome.

This clone occurred a few times. V usage is TRBV9 and J usage is TRBJ2-1, with TRBD2 identical over 8 bases. CDR3 size: 15 residues. CDR1 and CDR2 from the germline V gene are SGDLS and YYNGEE. The trim removed 0 bases at V and 2 bases at J, leaving 1 base unmatched. The chain's CDR3 is CASSVAGRAYNEQFF. The DNA of the CDR3 is TGTGCCAGCAGCGTAGCCGGGAGGGCCTACAATGAGCAGTTCTTC.

The chain is built from TRBV4-1 and TRBJ2-3; TRBD2 might be the D (5 bases). CDR1 is MGHRA, CDR2 YSYEKL, per germline. There are 14 residues in the CDR3. Trimming took 4 bases from V and 2 from J, leaving 10 bases between them. CDR3 sequence: CASSRRELTDTQYF. The CDR3 DNA follows: TGCGCCAGCAGCCGTAGGGAGCTCACAGATACGCAGTATTTT.

This chain uses TRBV7-8 with TRBJ2-7; no clear D. Between the trimmed V and J ends, which lost 1 base and 0 bases, there was a span of 13 bases. CDR3 length: 16 amino acids. CDR1 and CDR2 from the germline V gene are SGHVS and FQNEAQ. This CDR3 is CASSLDPDLSSYEQYF. The CDR3 DNA follows: TGTGCCAGCAGCTTAGACCCTGACTTGAGCTCCTACGAGCAGTACTTC.

The chain combines TRBV7-2 with TRBJ2-1; a weak D match, TRBD2 (5 bases). Per the germline V gene, CDR1 is SGHTA and CDR2 is FQGNSA. V lost 4 bases, J lost 6 bases, and 13 bases lay in between. The CDR3 is 14 amino acids. CDR3 DNA sequence: TGTGCCAGCAGCTCCACGGCACTAGGCAATGAGCAGTTCTTC. It translates to CASSSTALGNEQFF. Combining the CDR3 with reference TRBV7-2 and TRBJ2-1 gives the whole variable domain GAGVSQSPSNKVTEKGKDVELRCDPISGHTALYWYRQSLGQGLEFLIYFQGNSAPDKSGLPSDRFSAERTGGSVSTLTIQRTQQEDSAVYLCASSSTALGNEQFFGPGTRLTVL.

This clone was counted only a few times. The rearrangement links TRBV7-2 to TRBJ1-2, with no clear D. The V gene's germline CDR1 is SGHTA and CDR2 FQGNSA. The CDR3 consists of 12 residues. V dropped 1 base and J dropped 5 bases, with 5 bases sitting between them. DNA for the CDR3: TGTGCCAGCAGCTTAGACAGATATGGCTACACCTTC. It is translated as CASSLDRYGYTF.

The rearrangement joins TRBV11-3 to TRBJ2-3; 8 bases map to TRBD2. Germline V gene data show CDR1 as SGHNT and CDR2 as YENEEA. The CDR3 is 15 amino acids. The V segment lost 0 bases and the J segment 4 bases; nucleotides outside the gene matches: 3. Here the CDR3 reads CASSLDLTSADTQYF. The CDR3 DNA follows: TGTGCCAGCAGCTTAGATCTGACTAGCGCAGATACGCAGTATTTT. The full variable domain, its missing parts supplied by reference TRBV11-3 and TRBJ2-3, is EAGVVQSPRYKIIEKKQPVAFWCNPISGHNTLYWYLQNLGQGPELLIRYENEEAVDDSQLPKDRFSAERLKGVDSTLKIQPAELGDSAVYLCASSLDLTSADTQYFGPGTRLTVL.

The chain is built from TRBV19 and TRBJ2-7; D is unclear. V was cut by 6 bases and J by 5 bases, with 17 bases left in between. Germline V gene data show CDR1 as LNHDA and CDR2 as SQIVND (reference sequence). The CDR3 consists of 14 residues. DNA for the CDR3: TGTGCCAGTAGCCCCCAAAGGCTGGAAAACGAGCAGTACTTC. It yields the protein CASSPQRLENEQYF.

The chain employs TRBV19 and TRBJ1-1; the D gene is possibly TRBD1 (5 bases). The CDR3 sequence is 13 residues long. The germline V gene has CDR1 LNHDA and CDR2 SQIVND (reference sequence). The V end was cut by 3 bases, the J end by 3 bases, with 8 bases between. In nucleotides, the CDR3 is TGTGCCAGTAGTATGCTCAGGGACACTGAAGCTTTCTTT. Translation: CASSMLRDTEAFF.

The chain uses TRBV9 and TRBJ2-1, with 11 bases that match TRBD2. The V segment lost 1 base and the J segment 3 bases; nucleotides outside the gene matches: 6. The CDR3 runs 17 residues. From germline, CDR1 is SGDLS and CDR2 YYNGEE. Here the CDR3 DNA reads TGTGCCAGCAGCGTATCTTTGGGGACTAGCGGCTACAATGAGCAGTTCTTC. This sequence encodes CASSVSLGTSGYNEQFF.

The V gene is TRBV12-5, the J gene TRBJ1-2; D unclear. Germline V gene sequence: CDR1 LGHNT, CDR2 FRNRAP. The length of the CDR3 is 12 residues. V lost 4 bases to trimming and J lost 2 bases, with 5 bases between them. CDR3 region: CASGSTNYGYTF. The CDR3 bases are TGTGCTAGTGGTTCGACAAACTATGGCTACACCTTC.

The chain uses TRBV4-2 and TRBJ2-7; D may correspond to TRBD1 or TRBD2 (5 bases each). This CDR3 spans 15 amino acids. The germline CDR1 and CDR2 sequences are LGHNA and YNFKEQ. V was pared by 1 base and J by 4 bases, with 14 bases between. Here the CDR3 reads CASSQGEGRGYEQYF. DNA of the CDR3: TGTGCCAGCAGCCAAGGAGAGGGGAGAGGATACGAGCAGTACTTC.

The rearrangement uses TRBV2 and TRBJ2-1; the D gene could be TRBD1 or TRBD2 (6 bases each). This CDR3 comprises 14 residues. V shed 4 bases and J shed 8 bases, with 15 bases lying between them. Germline-derived CDR1 and CDR2 are SNHLY and FYNNEI. The CDR3 is CASSGGASVDEQFF. The CDR3 DNA follows: TGTGCCAGCAGTGGGGGGGCTTCGGTCGATGAGCAGTTCTTC. Together with reference TRBV2 and TRBJ2-1, the CDR3 gives the full variable domain: EPEVTQTPSHQVTQMGQEVILRCVPISNHLYFYWYRQILGQKVEFLVSFYNNEISEKSEIFDDQFSVERPDGSNFTLKIRSTKLEDSAMYFCASSGGASVDEQFFGPGTRLTVL.

The chain uses TRBV7-9 and TRBJ2-3; D is ambiguous. Germline V lookup: CDR1 SEHNR, CDR2 FQNEAQ (reference sequence). With 6 bases removed from V and 2 bases from J, the gap between germline ends came to 12 bases. This CDR3 contains 14 residues. The CDR3 is CASRPWWNTDTQYF. Here the CDR3 DNA reads TGTGCCAGCAGGCCCTGGTGGAACACAGATACGCAGTATTTT.

The chain carries TRBV7-9 and TRBJ2-3, with TRBD2 identical over 12 bases. Germline CDR1 SEHNR, CDR2 FQNEAQ (reference sequence). The length of the CDR3 is 16 residues. Trimming cost V 4 bases and J 5 bases; bases outside gene matches: 7. CDR3 DNA sequence: TGTGCCAGCAGCTGGGGACTAGCGGGTCTTGGAGATACGCAGTATTTT. Protein: CASSWGLAGLGDTQYF. The whole variable domain, remainder taken from reference TRBV7-9 and TRBJ2-3, is DTGVSQNPRHKITKRGQNVTFRCDPISEHNRLYWYRQTLGQGPEFLTYFQNEAQLEKSRLLSDRFSAERPKGSFSTLEIQRTEQGDSAMYLCASSWGLAGLGDTQYFGPGTRLTVL.

The V gene is TRBV4-3, the J gene TRBJ1-3; no clear D gene. The germline V and J ends were trimmed by 0 bases and 0 bases, with 9 bases remaining between them. Germline V lookup: CDR1 LGHNA, CDR2 YSLEER. This CDR3 spans 16 amino acids. CDR3 DNA sequence: TGCGCCAGCAGCCAAGATCAACGCTTCTCTGGAAACACCATATATTTT. This translates into CASSQDQRFSGNTIYF.

The chain uses TRBV7-9 and TRBJ1-1, with D unresolved. CDR3 length equals 12 residues. V lost 3 bases and J 5 bases, leaving 7 bases between the germline ends. The germline CDR1 and CDR2 sequences are SEHNR and FQNEAQ (reference sequence). CDR3 sequence (DNA): TGTGCCAGCAGCTTCGGACGGACTGAAGCTTTCTTT. It specifies CASSFGRTEAFF.